The rows below give T cell receptor beta chains drawn from one sample of a study of blood T cell repertoires in COVID-19. Sequencing was performed with immunoSEQ multiplex PCR; in TCRdb, only in-frame clones are kept and a portion is missing. The sample has 250,000 to 300,000 clones, around 86% seen once; the top ten hold about 2.9%. Material: peripheral blood. These receptors were obtained from a woman aged 60-75 years with active or convalescent COVID-19. CDR3s include the opening cysteine and the closing phenylalanine or tryptophan. Each record gives: CDR3 DNA, CDR3 protein, clone size, V gene, D gene, J gene. The D gene is left open where the match is weak. Expanded clones get a size class; other rows say once, few or many, or leave the size out.

TGCAGCGTTGAAGAGGGGGCGGGCAATCAGCCCCAGCATTTT | CSVEEGAGNQPQHF | once | TRBV29-1 | NA | TRBJ1-5
TGTGCCAGCAGCTTAGGCGGACAGGGGCGGTACGAGCAGTACTTC | CASSLGGQGRYEQYF | few | TRBV7-2 | TRBD1 | TRBJ2-7
TGTGCCAGCAGCTTAGACGGCGGGGGCGGGGAGCTGTTTTTT | CASSLDGGGGELFF | NA | TRBV11-2 | TRBD2 | TRBJ2-2
TGTGCCAGCAGCCCCTATCGACTAGCGGGCACAGATACGCAGTATTTT | CASSPYRLAGTDTQYF | NA | TRBV7-2 | TRBD2 | TRBJ2-3
TGTGCCAGCAGTGCCGGGACAGTCACCTACGAGCAGTACTTC | CASSAGTVTYEQYF | NA | TRBV2 | TRBD1 | TRBJ2-7
TGTGCCAGCAGACAGGGGCTGGTCGGAAACACCATATATTTT | CASRQGLVGNTIYF | NA | TRBV27 | TRBD1 | TRBJ1-3
TGCGCCAGCAGCCGGGGACAGGGAAGTGGCTACACCTTC | CASSRGQGSGYTF | NA | TRBV5-1 | TRBD1 | TRBJ1-2
TGCGCCAGCAGCCAAGAGCGGGGCTACTATAGCACAGATACGCAGTATTTT | CASSQERGYYSTDTQYF | NA | TRBV4-3 | NA | TRBJ2-3
TGTGCCATCAGACAGGGCCAAACCCCGTTTAATTCACCCCTCCACTTT | CAIRQGQTPFNSPLHF | NA | TRBV10-3 | NA | TRBJ1-6
TGTGCCAGCAGCTTGACAGGGAACACTGAAGCTTTCTTT | CASSLTGNTEAFF | NA | TRBV5-4 | NA | TRBJ1-1
TGTGCCAGTAGTATAGGGCCGACAACCACAGATACGCAGTATTTT | CASSIGPTTTDTQYF | few | TRBV19 | NA | TRBJ2-3
TGTGCCAGCAGCCGGGGACAGGGGGCGAAGTACGAGCAGTACTTC | CASSRGQGAKYEQYF | NA | TRBV6-5 | TRBD1 | TRBJ2-7
TGTGCCATCAGTGAGGACAGGGGGCTTGAGCAGTTCTTC | CAISEDRGLEQFF | NA | TRBV10-3 | TRBD1 | TRBJ2-1
TGTGCTAGCAGCCCGTCGGGGAAGACCCAGTACTTC | CASSPSGKTQYF | NA | TRBV7-7 | NA | TRBJ2-5
TGTGCCAGCAGTTACCTCGCAGGACAGAACTATGGCTACACCTTC | CASSYLAGQNYGYTF | NA | TRBV6-5 | NA | TRBJ1-2
TGTGCCAGCAGCGCCCGCGACAGGGACCACGAGCAGTACTTC | CASSARDRDHEQYF | NA | TRBV7-9 | TRBD1 | TRBJ2-7
TGTGCCAGCAGCTTGGACAGGGGGGCTGAAGCTTTCTTT | CASSLDRGAEAFF | NA | TRBV7-8 | TRBD1 | TRBJ1-1
TGTGCCAGCAGTCCACGGACGGGAGGAGGAGAGACCCAGTACTTC | CASSPRTGGGETQYF | many | TRBV25-1 | TRBD2 | TRBJ2-5
TGTGCCAGCAGCTCCGAGAGCAATCAGCCCCAGCATTTT | CASSSESNQPQHF | NA | TRBV7-9 | NA | TRBJ1-5
TGTGCCAGCACCGACGACAGGGAGGCTTTCTTT | CASTDDREAFF | NA | TRBV6-5 | TRBD1 | TRBJ1-1
TGTGCCAGCAGTTATAGCGGGGGGGCATACGAGACCCAGTACTTC | CASSYSGGAYETQYF | NA | TRBV2 | TRBD2 | TRBJ2-5
TGTGCCAGTAGCCCAGGGAGGGGACTGAGCTATGGCTACACCTTC | CASSPGRGLSYGYTF | NA | TRBV19 | NA | TRBJ1-2
TGCGCCAGCAGTGTACAGGGCGACACCGGGGAGCTGTTTTTT | CASSVQGDTGELFF | NA | TRBV5-1 | NA | TRBJ2-2
TGTGCCAGCAGTCAAATAATTCCGATGGATCCCAGGCATTCACCCCTCCACTTT | CASSQIIPMDPRHSPLHF | NA | TRBV4-2 | NA | TRBJ1-6
TGTGCCAGCGGGGCAATTAATTCACCCCTCCACTTT | CASGAINSPLHF | NA | TRBV3-1/TRBV3-2 | NA | TRBJ1-6
TGTGCCAGTAGCTGGGCCGGCGGGACTGAAGCTTTCTTT | CASSWAGGTEAFF | NA | TRBV19 | NA | TRBJ1-1
TGTGCCAGCAGCCCCGGGACTAGCTACTACAATGAGCAGTTCTTC | CASSPGTSYYNEQFF | NA | TRBV3-1/TRBV3-2 | TRBD2 | TRBJ2-1
TGTGCCAGCACGAGGCGGGGGGGCGGGTACGAGCAGTACTTC | CASTRRGGGYEQYF | NA | TRBV27 | TRBD2 | TRBJ2-7
TGTGCCAGCAGTACCACAGGGAACACTGAAGCTTTCTTT | CASSTTGNTEAFF | NA | TRBV2 | NA | TRBJ1-1